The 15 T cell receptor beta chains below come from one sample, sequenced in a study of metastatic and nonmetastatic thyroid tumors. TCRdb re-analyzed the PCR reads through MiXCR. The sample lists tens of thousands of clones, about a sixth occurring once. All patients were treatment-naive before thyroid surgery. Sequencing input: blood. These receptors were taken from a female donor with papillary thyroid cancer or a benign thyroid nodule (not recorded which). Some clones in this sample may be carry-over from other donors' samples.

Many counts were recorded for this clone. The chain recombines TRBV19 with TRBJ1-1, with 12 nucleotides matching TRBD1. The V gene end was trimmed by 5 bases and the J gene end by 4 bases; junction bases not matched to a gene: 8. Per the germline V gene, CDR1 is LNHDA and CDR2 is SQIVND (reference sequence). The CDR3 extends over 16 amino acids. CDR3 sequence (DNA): TGTGCCAGTAGTGTGGGACAGGGGGCGATCCCCACTGAAGCTTTCTTT. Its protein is CASSVGQGAIPTEAFF. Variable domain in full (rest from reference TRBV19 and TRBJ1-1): DGGITQSPKYLFRKEGQNVTLSCEQNLNHDAMYWYRQDPGQGLRLIYYSQIVNDFQKGDIAEGYSVSREKKESFPLTVTSAQKNPTAFYLCASSVGQGAIPTEAFFGQGTRLTVV.

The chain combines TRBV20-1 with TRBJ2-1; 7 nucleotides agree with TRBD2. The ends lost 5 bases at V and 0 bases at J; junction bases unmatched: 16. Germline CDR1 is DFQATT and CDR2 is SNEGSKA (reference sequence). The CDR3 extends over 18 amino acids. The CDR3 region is CSASAWEGGLISYNEQFF. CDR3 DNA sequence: TGCAGTGCTTCCGCATGGGAGGGTGGGCTGATCTCCTACAATGAGCAGTTCTTC.

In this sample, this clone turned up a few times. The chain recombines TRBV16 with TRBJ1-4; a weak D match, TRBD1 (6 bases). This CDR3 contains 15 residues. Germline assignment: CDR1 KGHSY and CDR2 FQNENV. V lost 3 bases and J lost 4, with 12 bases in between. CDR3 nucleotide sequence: TGTGCCAGCAGCCAGAGGGGGGGAGTTAATGAAAAACTGTTTTTT. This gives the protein CASSQRGGVNEKLFF.

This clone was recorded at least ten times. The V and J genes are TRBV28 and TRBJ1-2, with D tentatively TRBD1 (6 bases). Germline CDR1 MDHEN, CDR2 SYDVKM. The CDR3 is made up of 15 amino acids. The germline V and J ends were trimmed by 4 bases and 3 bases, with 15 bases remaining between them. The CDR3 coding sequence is TGTGCCAGCAGTTCCCTAATACAGGGATACTATGGCTACACCTTC. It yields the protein CASSSLIQGYYGYTF.

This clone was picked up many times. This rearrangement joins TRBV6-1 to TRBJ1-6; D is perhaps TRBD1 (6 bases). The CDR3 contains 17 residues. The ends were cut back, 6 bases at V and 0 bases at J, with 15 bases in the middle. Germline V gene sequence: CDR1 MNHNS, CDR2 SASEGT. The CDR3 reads CASSVTGFSSYNSPLHF. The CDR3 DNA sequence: TGTGCCAGCAGCGTAACAGGGTTCAGCTCCTATAATTCACCCCTCCACTTT.

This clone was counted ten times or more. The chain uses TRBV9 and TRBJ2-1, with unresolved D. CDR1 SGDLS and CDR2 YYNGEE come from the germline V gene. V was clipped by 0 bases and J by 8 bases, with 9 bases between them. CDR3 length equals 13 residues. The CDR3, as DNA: TGTGCCAGCAGCGTAGGTCAAGGTTATGAGCAGTTCTTC. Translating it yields CASSVGQGYEQFF.

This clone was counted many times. The CDR3 reads CATSDRTGMRYEQYF. The CDR3 coding sequence is TGTGCCACCAGTGACAGAACCGGGATGAGATACGAGCAGTACTTC. The V call is TRBV24-1, the J call TRBJ2-7; TRBD2 is a possible D gene (5 bases). V dropped 4 bases and J dropped 4 bases, with 16 bases sitting between them. Germline CDR1 is KGHDR and CDR2 is SFDVKD. The CDR3 contains 15 residues.

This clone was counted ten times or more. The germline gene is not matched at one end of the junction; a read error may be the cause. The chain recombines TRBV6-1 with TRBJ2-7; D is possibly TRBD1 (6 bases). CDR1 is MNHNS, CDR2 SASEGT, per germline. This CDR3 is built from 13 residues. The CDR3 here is CASRTRTALVSAF. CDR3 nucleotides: TGTGCCAGCAGAACACGGACAGCCCTGGTTTCCGCGTTT.

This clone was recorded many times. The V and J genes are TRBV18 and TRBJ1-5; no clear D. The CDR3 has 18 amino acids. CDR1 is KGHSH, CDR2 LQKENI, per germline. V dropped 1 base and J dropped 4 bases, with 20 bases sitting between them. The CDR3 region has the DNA TGTGCCAGCTCACCACAGGCAGGAAGATACCCGGAAAATCAGCCCCAGCATTTT. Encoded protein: CASSPQAGRYPENQPQHF.

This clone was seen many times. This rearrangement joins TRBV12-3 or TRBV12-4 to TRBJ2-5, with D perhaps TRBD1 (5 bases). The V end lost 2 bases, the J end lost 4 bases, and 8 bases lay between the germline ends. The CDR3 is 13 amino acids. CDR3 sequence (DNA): TGTGCCAGCAGTTTACAGCAGGGAGAGACCCAGTACTTC. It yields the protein CASSLQQGETQYF.

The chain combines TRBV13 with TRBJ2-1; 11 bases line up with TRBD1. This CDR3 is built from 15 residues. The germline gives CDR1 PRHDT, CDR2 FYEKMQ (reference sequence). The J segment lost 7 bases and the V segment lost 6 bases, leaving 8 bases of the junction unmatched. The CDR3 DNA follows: TGTGCCAGCAGTTTAAGTGGACAGGGGGCAAATGAGCAGTTCTTC. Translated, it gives CASSLSGQGANEQFF.

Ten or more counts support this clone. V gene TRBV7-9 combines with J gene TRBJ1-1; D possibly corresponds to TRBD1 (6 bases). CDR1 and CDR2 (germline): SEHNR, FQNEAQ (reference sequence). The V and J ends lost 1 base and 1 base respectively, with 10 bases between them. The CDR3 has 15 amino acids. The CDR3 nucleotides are TGTGCCAGCAGCTTAGTTACGGGGGCGAACACTGAAGCTTTCTTT. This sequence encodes CASSLVTGANTEAFF.

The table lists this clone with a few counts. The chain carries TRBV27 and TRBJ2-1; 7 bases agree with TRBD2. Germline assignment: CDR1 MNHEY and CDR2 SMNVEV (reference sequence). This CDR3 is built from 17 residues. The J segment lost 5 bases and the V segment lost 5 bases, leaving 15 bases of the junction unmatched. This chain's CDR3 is CASSPRVWGRADNEQFF. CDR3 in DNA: TGTGCCAGCAGTCCCCGGGTATGGGGGAGGGCCGACAATGAGCAGTTCTTC.

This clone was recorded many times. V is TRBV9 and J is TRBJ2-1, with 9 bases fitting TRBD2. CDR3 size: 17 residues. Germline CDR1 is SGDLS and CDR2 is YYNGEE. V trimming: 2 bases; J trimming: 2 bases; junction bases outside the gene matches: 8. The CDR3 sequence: CASSVSAGGGPYNEQFF. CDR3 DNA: TGTGCCAGCAGCGTTTCAGCGGGAGGCGGGCCCTACAATGAGCAGTTCTTC.

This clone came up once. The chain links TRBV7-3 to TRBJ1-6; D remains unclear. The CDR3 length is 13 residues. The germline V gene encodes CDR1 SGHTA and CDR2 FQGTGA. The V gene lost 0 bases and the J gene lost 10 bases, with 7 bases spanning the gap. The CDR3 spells CASSLTLESPLHF. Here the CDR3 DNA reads TGTGCCAGCAGCTTAACATTAGAATCACCCCTCCACTTT. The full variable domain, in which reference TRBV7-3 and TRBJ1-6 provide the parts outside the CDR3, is GAGVSQTPSNKVTEKGKYVELRCDPISGHTALYWYRQSLGQGPEFLIYFQGTGAADDSGLPNDRFFAVRPEGSVSTLKIQRTERGDSAVYLCASSLTLESPLHFGNGTRLTVT.